Presented here are 18 T cell receptor beta chains from one specimen sequenced in a study of blood T cell repertoires in COVID-19. Repertoires were generated with immunoSEQ multiplex PCR, while TCRdb's copy carries only in-frame clones and drops some. The sample holds around 150,000 clones, about nine tenths seen once. Material: peripheral blood. The receptor source for this set is a man between 60 and 75 years old with active or convalescent COVID-19.

The chain combines TRBV19 with TRBJ1-1; 7 bases are a match to TRBD1. V lost 4 bases and J lost 0; bases outside the gene matches: 2. Germline V gives CDR1 LNHDA, CDR2 SQIVND (reference sequence). CDR3 length: 14 amino acids. The chain's CDR3 is CASSTGTVNTEAFF. The CDR3, as DNA: TGTGCCAGTAGTACCGGGACAGTGAACACTGAAGCTTTCTTT.

CDR3 protein: CASSYDYRGPYEQYF. As DNA, the CDR3 is TGTGCCAGCAGTTACGATTACAGGGGCCCCTACGAGCAGTACTTC. The gene calls are TRBV6-5 and TRBJ2-7, with 7 bases identical to TRBD1. The length of the CDR3 is 15 residues. Losses at the gene ends were 2 bases for V and 2 bases for J; bases not matched to a gene: 6. Germline loops: CDR1 MNHEY, CDR2 SVGAGI.

The rearrangement uses TRBV6-5 and TRBJ2-5, with 7 bases lining up with TRBD2. CDR3 length: 15 residues. V was pared by 6 bases and J by 5 bases, with 12 bases of the junction left unmatched. Germline CDR1 MNHEY, CDR2 SVGAGI. CDR3 residues: CASRARGVRMETQYF. CDR3 nucleotide sequence: TGTGCCAGCAGAGCCCGGGGGGTTAGGATGGAGACCCAGTACTTC.

The J gene is TRBJ2-7, the V gene TRBV19, with TRBD2 matching 10 bases. This CDR3 has 14 residues. Germline CDR1 LNHDA, CDR2 SQIVND (reference sequence). V was pared by 6 bases and J by 3 bases, with 5 bases of the junction left unmatched. The CDR3 sequence is CASRPVAGGYEQYF. Written as DNA, the CDR3 is TGTGCCAGTAGGCCGGTAGCGGGGGGCTACGAGCAGTACTTC. The variable domain in full, completed from reference TRBV19 and TRBJ2-7, reads DGGITQSPKYLFRKEGQNVTLSCEQNLNHDAMYWYRQDPGQGLRLIYYSQIVNDFQKGDIAEGYSVSREKKESFPLTVTSAQKNPTAFYLCASRPVAGGYEQYFGPGTRLTVT.

This clone is a singleton in its sample. The rearrangement joins TRBV6-5 to TRBJ1-2; 7 bases match TRBD1. Trimming took 6 bases from V and 8 from J; bases not matched to a gene: 9. The CDR3 length is 13 residues. Germline assignment: CDR1 MNHEY and CDR2 SVGAGI. The DNA for the CDR3 is TGTGCCAGCAGCCACGACAGGGTGGGGGGCTACACCTTC. It specifies CASSHDRVGGYTF.

This chain links TRBV19 with TRBJ2-7, with TRBD1 matching 8 bases. Germline CDR1 reads LNHDA; CDR2 reads SQIVND (reference sequence). The V segment lost 6 bases and the J segment 3 bases; nucleotides outside the gene matches: 10. CDR3 length equals 15 residues. The CDR3 sequence is CASSPSPRGLYEQYF. The CDR3 DNA sequence: TGTGCCAGTAGCCCATCCCCCAGGGGGCTCTACGAGCAGTACTTC.

The chain carries TRBV20-1 and TRBJ2-7; D not resolved. Trimming removed 1 base from V and 2 bases from J, with 3 bases in between. The germline V gene encodes CDR1 DFQATT and CDR2 SNEGSKA (reference sequence). The CDR3 sequence is 11 residues long. The CDR3 coding sequence is TGCAGTGCTAGAGCTGCCTACGAGCAGTACTTC. This sequence encodes CSARAAYEQYF.

The CDR3 nucleotides are TGTGCCAGCGGGGGCCAGGGTGGGAAGACTGAAGCTTTCTTT. This encodes CASGGQGGKTEAFF. The V gene is TRBV6-5, the J gene TRBJ1-1; D might be TRBD1 (6 bases). The CDR3 sequence is 14 residues long. V lost 8 bases and J lost 5, with 18 bases in between. Germline values: CDR1 MNHEY, CDR2 SVGAGI.

The V gene is TRBV7-6, the J gene TRBJ1-2; D is perhaps TRBD1 (5 bases). CDR3 length equals 16 residues. In germline, CDR1 is SGHVS, CDR2 FNYEAQ. The V gene lost 5 bases and the J gene lost 4 bases, with 20 bases spanning the gap. The CDR3 spells CASSPKPQVLGYGYTF. The CDR3 DNA sequence: TGTGCCAGCAGCCCTAAACCACAGGTGCTTGGCTATGGCTACACCTTC.

The CDR3 DNA follows: TGTGCCAGCAGCTTAGGTCTAGGGGGCCAAGAGACCCAGTACTTC. This codes for CASSLGLGGQETQYF. This chain connects TRBV7-7 to TRBJ2-5; possibly TRBD1 for D (6 bases). V lost 1 base and J 1 base, leaving 10 bases between the germline ends. This CDR3 has 15 amino acids. In germline, CDR1 is SSHAT, CDR2 FNYEAQ (reference sequence).

The V call is TRBV27, the J call TRBJ2-2; tentatively, D is TRBD2 (7 bases). The CDR3 has 14 residues. From germline, CDR1 is MNHEY and CDR2 SMNVEV (reference sequence). Trimming took off 8 bases at V and 4 bases at J, with 14 bases between the two ends. Written as DNA, the CDR3 is TGTGCCAGCGGGGGGGCCGGGGGCACCGGGGAGCTGTTTTTT. Its protein is CASGGAGGTGELFF.

J is TRBJ2-7 and V is TRBV5-4, with a weak D call TRBD2 (6 bases). The CDR3 extends over 15 amino acids. Germline CDR1 SGHNT, CDR2 YYREEE (reference sequence). V was trimmed by 0 bases and J by 4 bases, leaving 14 bases between them. In DNA, the CDR3 is TGTGCCAGCAGCTTGGAAGCCGGGGGTAAATACGAGCAGTACTTC. Translation: CASSLEAGGKYEQYF.

This chain connects TRBV12-3 or TRBV12-4 to TRBJ1-2, with D tentatively TRBD1 (6 bases). The CDR3 spans 12 residues. Trimming took 5 bases from V and 8 from J, leaving 12 bases between them. The CDR3 loop reads CASSETGRGYTF. The CDR3 region has the DNA TGTGCCAGCAGTGAAACAGGGAGAGGCTACACCTTC.

The sample holds one count of this clone. The rearrangement links TRBV12-3 or TRBV12-4 to TRBJ2-7; 7 positions match TRBD1. This CDR3 is 13 amino acids long. With V trimmed by 5 bases and J by 4 bases, 5 bases remained unmatched. The CDR3 is CASSRDSLYEQYF. The CDR3 DNA is TGTGCCAGCAGTCGGGACAGCTTATACGAGCAGTACTTC.

The sample holds a few counts of this clone. CDR3 sequence reads: CASSVGENTEAFF. The CDR3 DNA is TGCGCCAGCAGTGTCGGGGAGAACACTGAAGCTTTCTTT. V is TRBV10-1 and J is TRBJ1-1; no firm D call. Trimming removed 4 bases at V and 1 base at J, with 7 bases between. Germline CDR1 is WNHNN and CDR2 is SYGVQD (reference sequence). This CDR3 is 13 amino acids long.

The chain combines TRBV5-1 with TRBJ1-2; D gene uncertain. The length of the CDR3 is 14 residues. V lost 0 bases to trimming and J lost 4 bases, with 10 bases between them. The germline V gene encodes CDR1 SGHRS and CDR2 YFSETQ. The CDR3, as DNA: TGCGCCAGCAGCTTGGGGTCTGCTAGCTATGGCTACACCTTC. The encoded protein is CASSLGSASYGYTF.

This clone is a singleton in its sample. The V gene is TRBV5-6, the J gene TRBJ1-1; 8 bases align to TRBD1. The CDR3 spans 15 residues. V was pared by 0 bases and J by 7 bases, with 8 bases of the junction left unmatched. CDR1 SGHDT and CDR2 YYEEEE come from the germline V gene. CDR3 nucleotide sequence: TGTGCCAGCAGCTTGGTCGGACAGGGTGCCGGTGAAGCTTTCTTT. Residues: CASSLVGQGAGEAFF. The full variable domain, its missing parts supplied by reference TRBV5-6 and TRBJ1-1, is DAGVTQSPTHLIKTRGQQVTLRCSPKSGHDTVSWYQQALGQGPQFIFQYYEEEERQRGNFPDRFSGHQFPNYSSELNVNALLLGDSALYLCASSLVGQGAGEAFFGQGTRLTVV.

The chain carries TRBV6-1 and TRBJ2-1, with 7 bases matching TRBD2. Germline V gene sequence: CDR1 MNHNS, CDR2 SASEGT. CDR3 length: 16 residues. V lost 4 bases to trimming and J lost 1 base; unmatched junction nucleotides: 7. The CDR3 DNA follows: TGTGCCAGCAGTGCGCTAGCGGCGAATTCCTACAATGAGCAGTTCTTC. This sequence encodes CASSALAANSYNEQFF.